Following are 10 T cell receptor beta chains from one sample sequenced in a study of T cell repertoires in cytomegalovirus infection. One entry per CDR3 protein, called by TCRdb with MiXCR from the reads. Among 200,000 to 300,000 distinct CDR3 sequences listed, around 15% were seen once. Sequencing was carried out using PBMCs. Receptors originate from a human donor in good health (CMV status not recorded). Some clones in this sample may be carry-over from other donors' samples.

This clonotype was seen ten or more times. The V and J genes are TRBV20-1 and TRBJ1-1; TRBD1 matches 8 bases. This CDR3 has 15 amino acids. The trim removed 0 bases at V and 5 bases at J, leaving 8 bases unmatched. Germline V CDR1 and CDR2: DFQATT, SNEGSKA (reference sequence). CDR3 amino acids: CSARDPTGGPTEAFF. In DNA, the CDR3 is TGCAGTGCTAGAGATCCTACAGGGGGTCCAACTGAAGCTTTCTTT.

This clonotype appeared many times. The chain has TRBV2 and TRBJ2-4; a weak D match, TRBD2 (5 bases). V lost 3 bases and J lost 6, with 15 bases in between. CDR1 SNHLY and CDR2 FYNNEI come from the germline V gene. The CDR3 has 15 residues. CDR3 protein: CASSDNLGGRNIQYF. The CDR3 nucleotides are TGTGCCAGCAGTGATAATCTAGGAGGTAGAAACATTCAGTACTTC.

This clonotype has at least ten counts. This rearrangement joins TRBV11-2 to TRBJ1-2, with 12 bases fitting TRBD1. Trimming at V came to 3 bases and at J to 4 bases, leaving 3 bases not matched to a gene. Germline CDR1 reads SGHAT; CDR2 reads FQNNGV. There are 15 residues in the CDR3. The CDR3 DNA reads TGTGCCAGCAGCTTTCGGGACAGGGGGCCCTATGGCTACACCTTC. As protein: CASSFRDRGPYGYTF.

The CDR3 loop reads CASSGRGGEQYF. The CDR3, as DNA: TGTGCCAGCAGCGGTAGGGGCGGCGAGCAGTACTTC. This chain joins TRBV7-9 and TRBJ2-7; D may be TRBD1 (5 bases). The V end lost 5 bases, the J end lost 6 bases, and 11 bases lay between the germline ends. The CDR3 spans 12 residues. The germline gives CDR1 SEHNR, CDR2 FQNEAQ (reference sequence).

This clonotype was counted between two and nine times. V is TRBV24-1 and J is TRBJ2-7; 7 nucleotides line up with TRBD1. The V gene end was trimmed by 4 bases and the J gene end by 9 bases; junction bases not matched to a gene: 11. Looked up from germline, CDR1 is KGHDR and CDR2 is SFDVKD. The CDR3 has 14 amino acids. The CDR3 DNA sequence: TGTGCCACCAGTGACTCCCGGACAGGACCTTGGCAGTACTTC. It yields the protein CATSDSRTGPWQYF.

This clonotype was detected ten times or more. The genes are TRBV7-6 and TRBJ2-7, with 7 nucleotides matching TRBD2. The CDR3 length is 16 residues. The V and J ends lost 2 bases and 1 base, in that order; junction bases with no gene match: 8. Germline-derived CDR1 and CDR2 are SGHVS and FNYEAQ. CDR3 nucleotides: TGTGCCAGCAGCTTATCTGCGAGCGGGATTTCCTACGAGCAGTACTTC. Translated: CASSLSASGISYEQYF.

The chain has TRBV28 and TRBJ2-5, with D tentatively TRBD2 (5 bases). CDR1 and CDR2 from the germline V gene are MDHEN and SYDVKM. The CDR3 is 15 amino acids. Deletions cut 7 bases from V and 9 bases from J, with 24 bases between. This CDR3 reads CASTPARAFFKSQYF. The CDR3 bases are TGTGCCAGCACCCCTGCGAGGGCCTTCTTTAAATCCCAGTACTTC.

The rearrangement links TRBV20-1 to TRBJ1-3; 8 bases match TRBD1. Germline CDR1 DFQATT, CDR2 SNEGSKA (reference sequence). CDR3 length: 15 residues. After removal of 5 bases from V and 4 bases from J, the junction contained 10 bases not matched to a gene. This chain's CDR3 is CSASGQGVWGNTIYF. In DNA form, the CDR3 reads TGCAGTGCTTCAGGACAGGGAGTGTGGGGAAACACCATATATTTT.

This clonotype was picked up a small number of times. The V and J genes are TRBV5-6 and TRBJ1-2, with D unresolved. This CDR3 is built from 14 residues. Germline assignment: CDR1 SGHDT and CDR2 YYEEEE. Trimming cost V 0 bases and J 4 bases, with 10 bases left between them. In nucleotides, the CDR3 is TGTGCCAGCAGCTTGGCTCGGTACGGCTATGGCTACACCTTC. Amino acids: CASSLARYGYGYTF. Full variable domain (outside the CDR3, taken from reference TRBV5-6 and TRBJ1-2): DAGVTQSPTHLIKTRGQQVTLRCSPKSGHDTVSWYQQALGQGPQFIFQYYEEEERQRGNFPDRFSGHQFPNYSSELNVNALLLGDSALYLCASSLARYGYGYTFGSGTRLTVV.

This clonotype was seen many times. The chain links TRBV12-3 or TRBV12-4 to TRBJ2-1; D not resolved. V lost 6 bases and J 3 bases, leaving 9 bases between the germline ends. The CDR3 contains 13 residues. The CDR3 DNA sequence: TGTGCCAGCAGCCGTCTCCTCTACAATGAGCAGTTCTTC. It encodes CASSRLLYNEQFF.